The 26 T cell receptor beta chains listed next were all sequenced from one sample in a study of blood T cell repertoires in COVID-19. Generated by immunoSEQ multiplex PCR, the TCRdb table keeps only in-frame clones and is missing some. The table shows about 180,000 clones, with 60% to 80% occurring only once. Sequenced material: peripheral blood. All receptors derive from a woman between 65 and 79 years old with acute or convalescent COVID-19.

This clone was seen a single time. This chain connects TRBV7-2 to TRBJ1-2; TRBD1 aligns across 9 bases. CDR1 SGHTA and CDR2 FQGNSA come from the germline V gene. The CDR3 totals 17 residues. J was trimmed by 1 base and V by 1 base; bases with no gene match: 7. CDR3 protein: CASSLVGQGLGNYGYTF. The CDR3 coding sequence is TGTGCCAGCAGCTTAGTGGGACAGGGACTTGGTAACTATGGCTACACCTTC.

This clone was seen only once. This sequence joins TRBV28 and TRBJ2-3; tentative D call: TRBD1 (5 bases). CDR1 MDHEN and CDR2 SYDVKM come from the germline V gene. Trimming shortened V by 8 bases and J by 3 bases, and 15 bases separated the two germline ends. The CDR3 length is 14 residues. DNA of the CDR3: TGTGCCAGCGCTGGGGCATTTCCTACAGATACGCAGTATTTT. Amino acids: CASAGAFPTDTQYF.

V usage is TRBV19 and J usage is TRBJ1-1; 7 nucleotides align to TRBD1. Germline assignment: CDR1 LNHDA and CDR2 SQIVND (reference sequence). CDR3 length equals 13 residues. Unmatched junction bases numbered 7, after V lost 4 bases and J lost 8 bases. The chain's CDR3 is CASSTWDSQEAFF. The DNA of the CDR3 is TGTGCCAGTAGTACCTGGGACAGTCAAGAAGCTTTCTTT.

The chain couples TRBV7-3 to TRBJ2-3, with 11 bases lining up with TRBD2. CDR3 length equals 16 residues. V gave up 3 bases and J gave up 6 bases; unmatched junction bases: 8. Germline CDR1 is SGHTA and CDR2 is FQGTGA. DNA for the CDR3: TGTGCCAGCAGCTTGGGACTAGCGGCCCCGACGGATACGCAGTATTTT. It encodes CASSLGLAAPTDTQYF.

The rearrangement links TRBV7-9 to TRBJ1-1; D not resolved. CDR1 SEHNR and CDR2 FQNEAQ come from the germline V gene (reference sequence). The CDR3 runs to 12 residues. Trimming pared 5 bases from V and 5 bases from J, leaving 9 bases between. The CDR3 DNA follows: TGTGCCAGCAGCACAGCAAGGACTGAAGCTTTCTTT. It specifies CASSTARTEAFF.

V and J are TRBV5-6 and TRBJ1-3; D gene unclear. V dropped 3 bases and J dropped 0 bases, with 16 bases sitting between them. The CDR3 contains 17 residues. Germline V CDR1 and CDR2: SGHDT, YYEEEE. In DNA, the CDR3 is TGTGCCAGCAGCTGGAGGGCCCCAGCGGCCTCTGGAAACACCATATATTTT. It is translated as CASSWRAPAASGNTIYF. Using reference TRBV5-6 and TRBJ1-3 for the parts outside the CDR3, the full variable domain is DAGVTQSPTHLIKTRGQQVTLRCSPKSGHDTVSWYQQALGQGPQFIFQYYEEEERQRGNFPDRFSGHQFPNYSSELNVNALLLGDSALYLCASSWRAPAASGNTIYFGEGSWLTVV.

The chain links TRBV11-2 to TRBJ2-1, with a weak D call TRBD2 (6 bases). Germline CDR1 and CDR2: SGHAT and FQNNGV. This CDR3 spans 15 amino acids. The germline V and J ends were trimmed by 0 bases and 4 bases, with 10 bases remaining between them. DNA of the CDR3: TGTGCCAGCAGCTTAGAGCGGGATGGATACAATGAGCAGTTCTTC. Translated, it gives CASSLERDGYNEQFF. Together with reference TRBV11-2 and TRBJ2-1, the CDR3 gives the full variable domain: EAGVAQSPRYKIIEKRQSVAFWCNPISGHATLYWYQQILGQGPKLLIQFQNNGVVDDSQLPKDRFSAERLKGVDSTLKIQPAKLEDSAVYLCASSLERDGYNEQFFGPGTRLTVL.

This clone came up once. The J gene is TRBJ1-6, the V gene TRBV27; a weak D match, TRBD1 (5 bases). Germline-derived CDR1 and CDR2 are MNHEY and SMNVEV (reference sequence). Trimming shortened V by 5 bases and J by 7 bases, and 12 bases separated the two germline ends. This CDR3 has 14 amino acids. CDR3 nucleotide sequence: TGTGCCAGCAGTCCCCGGGGGATAAATTCACCCCTCCACTTT. Protein product: CASSPRGINSPLHF.

V gene TRBV5-6 combines with J gene TRBJ2-7, with 9 bases matching TRBD2. Per the germline V gene, CDR1 is SGHDT and CDR2 is YYEEEE. The CDR3 totals 15 residues. The V and J ends lost 4 bases and 3 bases, in that order; junction bases with no gene match: 8. This chain's CDR3 is CASSPGTSLSYEQYF. Here the CDR3 DNA reads TGTGCCAGCAGCCCCGGGACTAGCTTAAGCTACGAGCAGTACTTC.

This clone was seen only a few times. V is TRBV27 and J is TRBJ2-7; 15 nucleotides match TRBD2. The J segment lost 5 bases and the V segment lost 5 bases, leaving 7 bases of the junction unmatched. This CDR3 has 16 residues. Germline V gene lookup returns CDR1 MNHEY and CDR2 SMNVEV (reference sequence). This CDR3 is CASSPGLAGGANEQYF. In nucleotides, the CDR3 is TGTGCCAGCAGTCCCGGACTAGCGGGAGGGGCCAACGAGCAGTACTTC.

The chain employs TRBV5-1 and TRBJ2-5; 7 bases map to TRBD1. The V gene end was trimmed by 4 bases and the J gene end by 3 bases; junction bases not matched to a gene: 12. Per the germline V gene, CDR1 is SGHRS and CDR2 is YFSETQ. This CDR3 contains 16 residues. Here the CDR3 DNA reads TGCGCCAGCAGCGTTGTTGGTGTACAGGGGAAAGAGACCCAGTACTTC. It yields the protein CASSVVGVQGKETQYF.

V and J are TRBV12-3 or TRBV12-4 and TRBJ2-7; D is possibly TRBD1 (5 bases). V was clipped by 6 bases and J by 4 bases, with 10 bases between them. CDR3 size: 12 residues. The CDR3 DNA follows: TGTGCCAGCAGACACGACAGATACGAGCAGTACTTC. It yields the protein CASRHDRYEQYF.

The chain carries TRBV7-3 and TRBJ1-1; D not resolved. The germline CDR1 and CDR2 sequences are SGHTA and FQGTGA. Trimming removed 2 bases from V and 5 bases from J, with 12 bases in between. The CDR3 is made up of 14 amino acids. The CDR3, as DNA: TGTGCCAGCAGCTTACTGGCCCGAGGGACTGAAGCTTTCTTT. Amino acids: CASSLLARGTEAFF.

This clone was observed a few times. This sequence joins TRBV29-1 and TRBJ2-1, with 9 bases fitting TRBD1. The CDR3 is 15 amino acids. V was clipped by 4 bases and J by 8 bases; unmatched bases: 12. CDR1 and CDR2 (germline): SQVTM, ANQGSEA. The CDR3 region is CSVGFTGTGLDEQFF. The CDR3, as DNA: TGCAGCGTTGGGTTCACCGGGACAGGGCTCGATGAGCAGTTCTTC.

This clone appeared a few times. The rearrangement uses TRBV30 and TRBJ2-7; D is perhaps TRBD2 (6 bases). The V gene lost 1 base and the J gene lost 9 bases, with 22 bases spanning the gap. Looked up from germline, CDR1 is GTSNPN and CDR2 is SVGIG (reference sequence). CDR3 length: 15 amino acids. The CDR3 nucleotides are TGTGCCTGGAGTGGCGAGGAACAAAGACTAGGGGTGCAGTACTTC. Translation: CAWSGEEQRLGVQYF.

The V and J genes are TRBV9 and TRBJ2-3; 8 positions match TRBD2. The germline V gene encodes CDR1 SGDLS and CDR2 YYNGEE. CDR3 size: 20 residues. Trimming removed 3 bases from V and 0 bases from J; junction bases left unmatched: 18. This CDR3 reads CASSANRELAAATSTDTQYF. In nucleotides, the CDR3 is TGTGCCAGCAGCGCAAACAGGGAACTAGCGGCTGCGACTAGCACAGATACGCAGTATTTT.

The chain uses TRBV27 and TRBJ2-3; 8 bases line up with TRBD1. The ends lost 8 bases at V and 4 bases at J; junction bases unmatched: 5. CDR3 length: 13 residues. Looked up from germline, CDR1 is MNHEY and CDR2 is SMNVEV (reference sequence). The CDR3 region has the DNA TGTGCCAGCCGACAGGGGAATGCAGATACGCAGTATTTT. This codes for CASRQGNADTQYF.

The rearrangement links TRBV19 to TRBJ2-4; 7 positions agree with TRBD1. Germline-derived CDR1 and CDR2 are LNHDA and SQIVND (reference sequence). CDR3 length: 16 residues. The V gene end was trimmed by 5 bases and the J gene end by 4 bases; junction bases not matched to a gene: 11. The CDR3 loop reads CASSENVDRVKNIQYF. CDR3 nucleotide sequence: TGTGCCAGTAGTGAGAACGTCGACAGGGTAAAAAACATTCAGTACTTC.

V usage is TRBV5-1 and J usage is TRBJ1-2; unclear D gene. Between the trimmed V and J ends, which lost 2 bases and 6 bases, there was a span of 14 bases. CDR1 is SGHRS and CDR2 is YFSETQ in the germline V gene. The CDR3 extends over 14 amino acids. CDR3 nucleotides: TGCGCCAGCAGCTTAAGGACCGCCGGGGATGGCTACACCTTC. Translated, it gives CASSLRTAGDGYTF.

CDR3 protein: CASSYGGMNTEAFF. As DNA, the CDR3 is TGTGCCAGCAGCTACGGGGGGATGAACACTGAAGCTTTCTTT. The chain joins TRBV7-2 to TRBJ1-1, with a possible D match to TRBD1 (5 bases). Germline V gene data show CDR1 as SGHTA and CDR2 as FQGNSA. The V end was cut by 4 bases, the J end by 0 bases, with 9 bases between. The CDR3 has 14 residues.

This clone has just one count. The chain carries TRBV24-1 and TRBJ2-1, with 10 positions matching TRBD2. Germline CDR1 KGHDR, CDR2 SFDVKD. The ends lost 6 bases at V and 10 bases at J; junction bases unmatched: 5. The CDR3 is made up of 13 amino acids. The CDR3 region is CATSTSSGREQFF. The DNA of the CDR3 is TGTGCCACCAGTACATCTAGCGGGAGAGAGCAGTTCTTC.

This clone was detected many times. The same CDR3 arises from other DNA sequences in this sample as well. The V call is TRBV19, the J call TRBJ1-2; 8 positions agree with TRBD1. The CDR3 sequence is 15 residues long. Germline V gene sequence: CDR1 LNHDA, CDR2 SQIVND (reference sequence). V was pared by 0 bases and J by 4 bases, with 4 bases of the junction left unmatched. The CDR3 here is CASSIEETGVYGYTF. CDR3 coding DNA: TGTGCCAGTAGTATAGAGGAGACAGGGGTCTATGGCTACACCTTC.

This clone was counted once. The chain uses TRBV4-2 and TRBJ2-7; 7 bases are a match to TRBD2. V shed 1 base, J shed 5 bases, and the junction held 8 bases outside the gene matches. The germline V gene has CDR1 LGHNA and CDR2 YNFKEQ. The CDR3 totals 15 residues. CDR3 bases: TGTGCCAGCAGCCAAGGACTAGCCCCTAGTGACGAGCAGTACTTC. This translates into CASSQGLAPSDEQYF.

The chain couples TRBV19 to TRBJ1-1, with D possibly matching TRBD1 (5 bases). V was cut by 2 bases and J by 4 bases, with 8 bases left in between. This CDR3 is 13 amino acids long. Per the germline V gene, CDR1 is LNHDA and CDR2 is SQIVND (reference sequence). The CDR3: CASSIFQGTEAFF. In nucleotides, the CDR3 is TGTGCCAGTAGTATATTTCAGGGCACTGAAGCTTTCTTT.

The chain recombines TRBV30 with TRBJ1-6; no clear D. Trimming stripped 4 bases from V and 11 bases from J, with 15 bases between. Germline loops: CDR1 GTSNPN, CDR2 SVGIG (reference sequence). The CDR3 is made up of 13 amino acids. Here the CDR3 reads CAWTEEPSAPLHF. The CDR3 DNA follows: TGTGCCTGGACGGAGGAACCCTCCGCACCCCTCCACTTT.

This rearrangement joins TRBV19 to TRBJ1-5, with TRBD1 as a possible D gene (6 bases). Per germline, CDR1 LNHDA and CDR2 SQIVND (reference sequence). The CDR3 covers 15 residues. Trimming stripped 5 bases from V and 1 base from J, with 12 bases between. CDR3 region: CASSRQVSSNQPQHF. The CDR3 nucleotides are TGTGCCAGTAGTCGACAGGTAAGCAGCAATCAGCCCCAGCATTTT.